Each of the 27 T cell receptor beta chains below was sequenced from the same sample in a study of glioma-infiltrating T cells after dendritic cell vaccination. Libraries were prepared by immunoSEQ multiplex PCR; TCRdb keeps only in-frame clonotypes and omits some of them. The data show more than 60,000 clones, with around 86% seen just once and about 10% held by the top ten. The specimen comprised blood, sampled before dendritic cell vaccination. These receptors all stem from a human donor with glioblastoma.

The chain couples TRBV7-8 to TRBJ2-1, with D possibly TRBD2 on 6 matching bases. V was clipped by 5 bases and J by 10 bases, with 15 bases between them. The germline CDR1 and CDR2 sequences are SGHVS and FQNEAQ. The CDR3 has 13 amino acids. DNA for the CDR3: TGTGCCAGCAGCCGGGGACTGCAGCAGGAGCAGTTCTTC. It is translated as CASSRGLQQEQFF.

This clone was seen a single time. The chain has TRBV6-5 and TRBJ1-1, with D perhaps TRBD1 (6 bases). V lost 8 bases, J lost 1 base, and 17 bases lay in between. In germline, CDR1 is MNHEY, CDR2 SVGAGI. The CDR3 consists of 15 residues. CDR3 nucleotides: TGTGCCAGCCTTTTGTTTAAAGGGGGGAACACTGAAGCTTTCTTT. This gives the protein CASLLFKGGNTEAFF.

This clone has more than one count but fewer than ten. CDR3 in DNA: TGTGCCAGCAGGCTAACAGCTAACTATGGCTACACCTTC. Translation gives CASRLTANYGYTF. This sequence joins TRBV6-5 and TRBJ1-2; no clear D. The CDR3 is made up of 13 amino acids. Germline V gene lookup returns CDR1 MNHEY and CDR2 SVGAGI. V dropped 6 bases and J dropped 0 bases, with 8 bases sitting between them.

The gene calls are TRBV28 and TRBJ2-7, with 7 nucleotides matching TRBD1. The J segment lost 2 bases and the V segment lost 2 bases, leaving 6 bases of the junction unmatched. The CDR3 has 15 residues. Germline V gene sequence: CDR1 MDHEN, CDR2 SYDVKM. Here the CDR3 DNA reads TGTGCCAGCAGTTTAAGGGGACAGAAAACCTACGAGCAGTACTTC. Translation: CASSLRGQKTYEQYF. Full variable domain (remainder filled in from reference TRBV28 and TRBJ2-7): DVKVTQSSRYLVKRTGEKVFLECVQDMDHENMFWYRQDPGLGLRLIYFSYDVKMKEKGDIPEGYSVSREKKERFSLILESASTNQTSMYLCASSLRGQKTYEQYFGPGTRLTVT.

The chain recombines TRBV5-6 with TRBJ2-1, with D unresolved. CDR3 length: 13 residues. The germline CDR1 and CDR2 sequences are SGHDT and YYEEEE. V lost 1 base to trimming and J lost 5 bases, with 7 bases between them. CDR3 amino acids: CASSLFRNNEQFF. Written as DNA, the CDR3 is TGTGCCAGCAGCTTGTTCAGAAACAATGAGCAGTTCTTC.

The V and J genes are TRBV28 and TRBJ1-2; 11 bases are shared with TRBD1. Germline values: CDR1 MDHEN, CDR2 SYDVKM. V lost 5 bases to trimming and J lost 7 bases; unmatched junction nucleotides: 12. CDR3 size: 16 residues. The CDR3: CASSLTGQGARGGYTF. CDR3 DNA sequence: TGTGCCAGCAGTCTCACAGGACAGGGGGCGCGAGGTGGCTACACCTTC.

The chain is built from TRBV7-8 and TRBJ1-4; tentatively, D is TRBD1 (6 bases). Trimming removed 6 bases at V and 8 bases at J, with 10 bases between. This CDR3 contains 12 residues. The germline V gene encodes CDR1 SGHVS and CDR2 FQNEAQ. The DNA of the CDR3 is TGTGCCAGCAGTCGGGACATCGAAAAACTGTTTTTT. This encodes CASSRDIEKLFF.

The chain joins TRBV19 to TRBJ1-3; the D gene is possibly TRBD1 (6 bases). This CDR3 contains 14 residues. Trimming removed 10 bases at V and 4 bases at J, with 17 bases between. Germline lookup yields CDR1 LNHDA and CDR2 SQIVND (reference sequence). The CDR3: CATSYGGTGNTIYF. CDR3 sequence (DNA): TGTGCCACCTCCTACGGGGGGACAGGAAACACCATATATTTT.

On this clone: The CDR3 does not close with the conserved phenylalanine or tryptophan, likely indicating a read error. V is TRBV23-1 and J is TRBJ1-1; D gene ambiguous. TRBV23-1 is placed among ORFs of uncertain function. The CDR3 is 16 residues long. Trimming shortened V by 5 bases and J by 3 bases, and 19 bases separated the two germline ends. The CDR3 is CASSGQAASGDTEAFL. In DNA, the CDR3 is TGCGCCAGCAGTGGCCAGGCGGCTAGCGGGGACACTGAAGCTTTCCTT.

V is TRBV28 and J is TRBJ2-5; perhaps TRBD1 as D (5 bases). V was cut by 4 bases and J by 2 bases, with 8 bases left in between. CDR1 MDHEN and CDR2 SYDVKM come from the germline V gene. The CDR3 extends over 13 amino acids. The CDR3: CASSSTVQETQYF. Written as DNA, the CDR3 is TGTGCCAGCAGTTCGACAGTTCAAGAGACCCAGTACTTC.

CDR3 region: CSVPSNTGELFF. As DNA, the CDR3 is TGCAGCGTCCCTAGTAACACCGGGGAGCTGTTTTTT. The rearrangement uses TRBV29-1 and TRBJ2-2; D not certain. There are 12 residues in the CDR3. Germline V lookup: CDR1 SQVTM, CDR2 ANQGSEA. The germline V and J ends were trimmed by 6 bases and 2 bases, with 7 bases remaining between them.

The chain joins TRBV5-6 to TRBJ2-2; 7 bases align to TRBD2. From germline, CDR1 is SGHDT and CDR2 YYEEEE. This CDR3 is built from 13 residues. V was clipped by 9 bases and J by 3 bases; unmatched bases: 5. CDR3 coding DNA: TGTGCCACTCAGCGGGATCACACCGGGGAGCTGTTTTTT. Protein sequence: CATQRDHTGELFF. The full variable domain, completed using reference TRBV5-6 and TRBJ2-2, is DAGVTQSPTHLIKTRGQQVTLRCSPKSGHDTVSWYQQALGQGPQFIFQYYEEEERQRGNFPDRFSGHQFPNYSSELNVNALLLGDSALYLCATQRDHTGELFFGEGSRLTVL.

This clone appeared once. The V call is TRBV27, the J call TRBJ2-2, with a weak D call TRBD2 (5 bases). This CDR3 region has 19 residues. Trimming removed 3 bases from V and 4 bases from J, with 24 bases in between. In germline, CDR1 is MNHEY, CDR2 SMNVEV (reference sequence). The CDR3 nucleotides are TGTGCCAGCAGTTTCCTCTCAAACGGCCCCTCGGGGAGCACCGGGGAGCTGTTTTTT. This gives the protein CASSFLSNGPSGSTGELFF.

This chain uses TRBV7-9 with TRBJ1-2; D possibly corresponds to TRBD1 (5 bases). The CDR3 loop spans 13 amino acids. Trimming took off 1 base at V and 4 bases at J, with 7 bases between the two ends. Looked up from germline, CDR1 is SEHNR and CDR2 is FQNEAQ (reference sequence). The CDR3 region is CASSLGGGYGYTF. DNA for the CDR3: TGTGCCAGCAGCTTAGGGGGGGGCTATGGCTACACCTTC.

V is TRBV5-6 and J is TRBJ2-2, with 9 positions matching TRBD1. The V segment lost 1 base and the J segment 4 bases; nucleotides outside the gene matches: 5. Germline CDR1 and CDR2: SGHDT and YYEEEE. The CDR3 length is 16 residues. The DNA of the CDR3 is TGTGCCAGCAGCTTGCGCGGGACAGGGCTCACCGGGGAGCTGTTTTTT. This encodes CASSLRGTGLTGELFF.

The chain employs TRBV2 and TRBJ1-2, with D tentatively TRBD1 (5 bases). The germline CDR1 and CDR2 sequences are SNHLY and FYNNEI. V gave up 0 bases and J gave up 13 bases, with 18 bases separating them. The CDR3 covers 14 residues. The CDR3 DNA reads TGTGCCAGCAGTGAAGCTGCCCCGGAGGAGGGACCCACCTTC. Translated: CASSEAAPEEGPTF.

The chain carries TRBV5-1 and TRBJ1-4; 7 nucleotides line up with TRBD1. Germline V gene data show CDR1 as SGHRS and CDR2 as YFSETQ. CDR3 size: 14 residues. Losses at the gene ends were 4 bases for V and 5 bases for J; bases not matched to a gene: 5. DNA of the CDR3: TGCGCCAGCAGCGGAGGGACAGTAAATGAAAAACTGTTTTTT. Its translation is CASSGGTVNEKLFF.

In its sample, this clone ranks as medium-sized. The rearrangement links TRBV9 to TRBJ1-1; TRBD1 might be the D (5 bases). CDR1 and CDR2 (germline): SGDLS, YYNGEE. The germline V and J ends were trimmed by 0 bases and 3 bases, with 6 bases remaining between them. The CDR3 is 13 amino acids. CDR3 loop: CASSVEQDTEAFF. The CDR3 nucleotides are TGTGCCAGCAGCGTAGAACAGGACACTGAAGCTTTCTTT.

The chain combines TRBV11-2 with TRBJ1-2; 7 bases are shared with TRBD1. The germline V gene encodes CDR1 SGHAT and CDR2 FQNNGV. With V trimmed by 0 bases and J by 4 bases, 5 bases remained unmatched. The CDR3 has 15 residues. Here the CDR3 DNA reads TGTGCCAGCAGCTTAGATCAGGGGGTGCTCTATGGCTACACCTTC. Its translation: CASSLDQGVLYGYTF. Full variable domain (outside the CDR3, taken from reference TRBV11-2 and TRBJ1-2): EAGVAQSPRYKIIEKRQSVAFWCNPISGHATLYWYQQILGQGPKLLIQFQNNGVVDDSQLPKDRFSAERLKGVDSTLKIQPAKLEDSAVYLCASSLDQGVLYGYTFGSGTRLTVV.

The CDR3, as DNA: TGTGCCAGCAGTCAGGACAGGCTCCAGTACTTC. Its translation: CASSQDRLQYF. The V call is TRBV6-5, the J call TRBJ2-7; 7 bases are a match to TRBD1. Germline values: CDR1 MNHEY, CDR2 SVGAGI. The V and J ends lost 5 bases and 10 bases, in that order; junction bases with no gene match: 5. This CDR3 has 11 residues.

This chain links TRBV7-6 with TRBJ2-3; 8 bases fit TRBD1. Trimming cost V 4 bases and J 1 base; bases outside gene matches: 7. Germline CDR1 reads SGHVS; CDR2 reads FNYEAQ. The CDR3 length is 16 residues. The CDR3: CASSYTGTGGTDTQYF. The CDR3 DNA follows: TGTGCCAGCAGCTACACCGGGACAGGAGGCACAGATACGCAGTATTTT.

This chain joins TRBV11-2 and TRBJ2-2; no clear D gene. The germline V gene encodes CDR1 SGHAT and CDR2 FQNNGV. The CDR3 loop spans 14 amino acids. V lost 8 bases and J lost 0, with 10 bases in between. CDR3 DNA sequence: TGTGCCAGCGGGCCAAATTCGAACACCGGGGAGCTGTTTTTT. Protein: CASGPNSNTGELFF.

CDR3 nucleotides: TGCAGCGTTGAAGATCCGGAGGGGCGCTATGGCTACACCTTC. This codes for CSVEDPEGRYGYTF. The V and J genes are TRBV29-1 and TRBJ1-2; tentative D call: TRBD1 (5 bases). CDR1 and CDR2 from the germline V gene are SQVTM and ANQGSEA. V lost 0 bases, J lost 4 bases, and 12 bases lay in between. The CDR3 spans 14 residues. Based on the CDR3 plus reference TRBV29-1 and TRBJ1-2, the full variable domain is SAVISQKPSRDICQRGTSLTIQCQVDSQVTMMFWYRQQPGQSLTLIATANQGSEATYESGFVIDKFPISRPNLTFSTLTVSNMSPEDSSIYLCSVEDPEGRYGYTFGSGTRLTVV.

This clone appeared once. The V gene is TRBV18, the J gene TRBJ2-3; a possible D gene is TRBD2 (6 bases). This CDR3 is built from 16 residues. Trimming removed 2 bases from V and 0 bases from J, with 12 bases in between. In germline, CDR1 is KGHSH, CDR2 LQKENI. The CDR3 sequence: CASSPSAGRSTDTQYF. CDR3 nucleotide sequence: TGTGCCAGCTCACCATCAGCGGGCCGTAGCACAGATACGCAGTATTTT. Full variable domain (rest looked up from reference TRBV18 and TRBJ2-3): NAGVMQNPRHLVRRRGQEARLRCSPMKGHSHVYWYRQLPEEGLKFMVYLQKENIIDESGMPKERFSAEFPKEGPSILRIQQVVRGDSAAYFCASSPSAGRSTDTQYFGPGTRLTVL.

V is TRBV2 and J is TRBJ2-7; D is possibly TRBD1 (6 bases). V was shortened by 0 bases and J by 3 bases, with 6 bases between the two germline ends. The V gene's germline CDR1 is SNHLY and CDR2 FYNNEI. CDR3 length: 13 amino acids. Written as DNA, the CDR3 is TGTGCCAGCAGTGAAGCGGACAGCTACGAGCAGTACTTC. It codes for CASSEADSYEQYF.

Note on this clone: Other DNA sequences in the sample encode the same CDR3. V is TRBV29-1 and J is TRBJ1-2, with 10 bases identical to TRBD1. This CDR3 is 13 amino acids long. The V segment lost 6 bases and the J segment 0 bases; nucleotides outside the gene matches: 1. Germline CDR1 and CDR2: SQVTM and ANQGSEA. The CDR3 coding sequence is TGCAGCGTAGGACAGGGGGCTAACTATGGCTACACCTTC. Translated, it gives CSVGQGANYGYTF.

The CDR3 loop is CAIRGDRGGQPQHF. The CDR3 DNA follows: TGTGCCATCAGGGGGGACAGGGGAGGTCAGCCCCAGCATTTT. The rearrangement links TRBV10-3 to TRBJ1-5; TRBD1 matches 10 bases. Germline V gives CDR1 ENHRY, CDR2 SYGVKD. The V and J ends lost 6 bases and 6 bases, in that order; junction bases with no gene match: 5. This CDR3 comprises 14 residues.